Ten or more counts support the clone carrying this TCR beta chain. The sample originates from a study of T cells after posttransplantation cyclophosphamide. Germline V gives CDR1 LGHNA, CDR2 YSLEER. The length of the CDR3 is 17 residues. The J segment lost 3 bases and the V segment lost 1 base, leaving 7 bases of the junction unmatched. Sequenced by immunoSEQ multiplex PCR; TCRdb stores in-frame clones only, minus some. Observed in the sample are under 45,000 clones, none of them singletons. Sequencing input: PBMCs. This TCR was sampled from a man younger than 40 in good health and a related stem cell transplant donor. The chain joins TRBV4-3 to TRBJ1-4, with 8 bases lining up with TRBD1. The CDR3 spells CASSQGIDRGANEKLFF. The CDR3 DNA reads TGCGCCAGCAGCCAAGGAATTGACAGGGGAGCTAATGAAAAACTGTTTTTT.